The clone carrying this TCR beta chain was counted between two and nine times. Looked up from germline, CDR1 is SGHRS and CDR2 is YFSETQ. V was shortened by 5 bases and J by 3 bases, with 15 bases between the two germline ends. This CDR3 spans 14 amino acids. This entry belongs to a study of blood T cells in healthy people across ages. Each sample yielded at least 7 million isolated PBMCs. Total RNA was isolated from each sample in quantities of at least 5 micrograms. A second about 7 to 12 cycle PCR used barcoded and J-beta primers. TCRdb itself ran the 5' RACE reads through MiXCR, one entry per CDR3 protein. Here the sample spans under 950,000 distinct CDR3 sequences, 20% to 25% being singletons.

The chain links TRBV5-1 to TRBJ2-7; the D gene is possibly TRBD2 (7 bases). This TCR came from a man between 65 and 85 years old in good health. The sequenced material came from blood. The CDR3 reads CASREGGLGYEQYF. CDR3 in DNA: TGCGCCAGCAGAGAGGGGGGGCTAGGCTACGAGCAGTACTTC.